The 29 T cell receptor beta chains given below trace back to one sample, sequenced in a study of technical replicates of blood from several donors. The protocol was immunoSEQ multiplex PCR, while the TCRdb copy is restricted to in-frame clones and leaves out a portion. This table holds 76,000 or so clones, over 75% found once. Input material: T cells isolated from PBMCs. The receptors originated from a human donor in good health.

The CDR3 DNA reads TGTGCCAGCAGCTTAGTACGGGGTGCACTATCACCCCTCCACTTT. This translates into CASSLVRGALSPLHF. The rearrangement uses TRBV11-3 and TRBJ1-6; D ambiguous. The germline V gene has CDR1 SGHNT and CDR2 YENEEA. Deletions cut 1 base from V and 10 bases from J, with 14 bases between. The CDR3 sequence is 15 residues long.

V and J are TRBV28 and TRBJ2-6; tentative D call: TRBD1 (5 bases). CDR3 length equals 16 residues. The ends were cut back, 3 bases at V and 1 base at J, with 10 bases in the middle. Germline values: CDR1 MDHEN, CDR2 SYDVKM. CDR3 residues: CASSFARVSGANVLTF. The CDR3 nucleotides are TGTGCCAGCAGTTTCGCCAGGGTATCTGGGGCCAACGTCCTGACTTTC. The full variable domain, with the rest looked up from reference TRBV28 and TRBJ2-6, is DVKVTQSSRYLVKRTGEKVFLECVQDMDHENMFWYRQDPGLGLRLIYFSYDVKMKEKGDIPEGYSVSREKKERFSLILESASTNQTSMYLCASSFARVSGANVLTFGAGSRLTVL.

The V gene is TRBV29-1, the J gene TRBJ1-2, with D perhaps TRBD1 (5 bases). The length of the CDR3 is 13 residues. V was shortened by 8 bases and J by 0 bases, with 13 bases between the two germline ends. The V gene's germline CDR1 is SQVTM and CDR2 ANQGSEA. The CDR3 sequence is CSLSREANYGYTF. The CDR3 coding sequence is TGCAGCCTTTCCAGGGAAGCTAACTATGGCTACACCTTC.

The CDR3, as DNA: TGTGCTAGTGGGGGGGAGACTAGCGGGGCCTTTAGCTCCTACAATGAGCAGTTCTTC. Its protein is CASGGETSGAFSSYNEQFF. This chain links TRBV12-5 with TRBJ2-1, with TRBD2 identical over 11 bases. The CDR3 consists of 19 residues. Germline CDR1 is LGHNT and CDR2 is FRNRAP. V trimming: 6 bases; J trimming: 0 bases; junction bases outside the gene matches: 13.

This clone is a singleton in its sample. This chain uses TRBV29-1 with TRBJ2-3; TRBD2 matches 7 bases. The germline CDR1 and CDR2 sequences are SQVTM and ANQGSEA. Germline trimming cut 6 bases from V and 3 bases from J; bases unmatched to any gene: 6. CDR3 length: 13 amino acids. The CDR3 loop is CSVTGLPTDTQYF. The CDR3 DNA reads TGCAGCGTCACGGGACTACCAACAGATACGCAGTATTTT.

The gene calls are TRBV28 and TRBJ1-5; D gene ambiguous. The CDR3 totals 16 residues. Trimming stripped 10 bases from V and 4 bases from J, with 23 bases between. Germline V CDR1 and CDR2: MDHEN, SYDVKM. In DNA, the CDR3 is TGTGCCATTGGAGTCGGGTCTATCTCGGGAAATCAGCCCCAGCATTTT. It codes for CAIGVGSISGNQPQHF.

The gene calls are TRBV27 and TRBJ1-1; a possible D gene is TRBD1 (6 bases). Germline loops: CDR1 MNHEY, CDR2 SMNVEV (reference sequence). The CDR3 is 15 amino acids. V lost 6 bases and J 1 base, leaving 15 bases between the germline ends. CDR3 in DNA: TGTGCCAGCAGCCGTGGGGGGGGGCCGAACACTGAAGCTTTCTTT. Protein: CASSRGGGPNTEAFF.

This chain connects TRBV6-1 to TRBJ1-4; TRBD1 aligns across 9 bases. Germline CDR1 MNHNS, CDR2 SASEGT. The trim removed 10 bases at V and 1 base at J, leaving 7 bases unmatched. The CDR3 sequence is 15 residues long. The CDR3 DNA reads TGTGCCATCCGGGACAGGGCGCGAACTAATGAAAAACTGTTTTTT. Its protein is CAIRDRARTNEKLFF.

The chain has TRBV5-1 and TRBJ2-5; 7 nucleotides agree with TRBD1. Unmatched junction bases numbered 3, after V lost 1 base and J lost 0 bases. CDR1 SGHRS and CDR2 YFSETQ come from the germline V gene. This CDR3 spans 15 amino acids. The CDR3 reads CASSLTGAYQETQYF. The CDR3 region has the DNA TGCGCCAGCAGCTTGACAGGGGCATACCAAGAGACCCAGTACTTC.

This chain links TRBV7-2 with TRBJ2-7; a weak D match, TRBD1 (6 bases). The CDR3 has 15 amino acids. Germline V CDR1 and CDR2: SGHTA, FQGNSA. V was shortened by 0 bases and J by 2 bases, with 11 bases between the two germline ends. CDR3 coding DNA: TGTGCCAGCAGCTTAGCGGCGACAGGAGCCTACGAGCAGTACTTC. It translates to CASSLAATGAYEQYF.

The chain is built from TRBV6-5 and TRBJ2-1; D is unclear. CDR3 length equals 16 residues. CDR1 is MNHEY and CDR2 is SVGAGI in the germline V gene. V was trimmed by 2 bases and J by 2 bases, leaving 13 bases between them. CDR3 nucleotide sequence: TGTGCCAGCAGTTACCGTAGTCCCATCCCCTACAATGAGCAGTTCTTC. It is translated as CASSYRSPIPYNEQFF.

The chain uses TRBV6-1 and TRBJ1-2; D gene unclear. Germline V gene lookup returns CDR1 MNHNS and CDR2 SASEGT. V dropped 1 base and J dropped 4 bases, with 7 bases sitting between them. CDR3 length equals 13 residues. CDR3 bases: TGTGCCAGCAGTGAAGGTGGCAGCTATGGCTACACCTTC. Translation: CASSEGGSYGYTF.

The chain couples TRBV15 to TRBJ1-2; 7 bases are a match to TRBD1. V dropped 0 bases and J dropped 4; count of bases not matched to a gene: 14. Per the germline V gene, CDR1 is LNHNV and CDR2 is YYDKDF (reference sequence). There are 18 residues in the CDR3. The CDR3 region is CATSRELHRGRVSYGYTF. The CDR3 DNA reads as TGTGCCACCAGCAGAGAATTGCACAGGGGTAGGGTGAGCTATGGCTACACCTTC.

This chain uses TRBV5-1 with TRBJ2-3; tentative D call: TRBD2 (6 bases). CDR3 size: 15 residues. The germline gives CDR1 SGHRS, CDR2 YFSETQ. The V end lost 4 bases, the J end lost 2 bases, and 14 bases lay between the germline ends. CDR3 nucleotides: TGCGCCAGCAGCAAGCAACCGGGAGTCACAGATACGCAGTATTTT. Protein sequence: CASSKQPGVTDTQYF.

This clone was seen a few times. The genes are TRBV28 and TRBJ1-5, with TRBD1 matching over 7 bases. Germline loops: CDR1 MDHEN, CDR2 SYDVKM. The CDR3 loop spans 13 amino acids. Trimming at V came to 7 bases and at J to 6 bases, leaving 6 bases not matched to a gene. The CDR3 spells CASKQGLGQPQHF. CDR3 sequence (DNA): TGTGCCAGCAAACAGGGGCTAGGTCAGCCCCAGCATTTT.

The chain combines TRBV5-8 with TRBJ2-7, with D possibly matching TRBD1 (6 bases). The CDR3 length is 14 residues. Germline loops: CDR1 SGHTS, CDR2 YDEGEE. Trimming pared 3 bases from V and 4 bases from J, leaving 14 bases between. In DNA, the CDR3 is TGTGCCAGCAGCTGGACAGATCCCTATTACGAGCAGTACTTC. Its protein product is CASSWTDPYYEQYF. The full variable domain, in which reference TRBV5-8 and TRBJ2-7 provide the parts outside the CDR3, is EAGVTQSPTHLIKTRGQQATLRCSPISGHTSVYWYQQALGLGLQFLLWYDEGEERNRGNFPPRFSGRQFPNYSSELNVNALELEDSALYLCASSWTDPYYEQYFGPGTRLTVT.

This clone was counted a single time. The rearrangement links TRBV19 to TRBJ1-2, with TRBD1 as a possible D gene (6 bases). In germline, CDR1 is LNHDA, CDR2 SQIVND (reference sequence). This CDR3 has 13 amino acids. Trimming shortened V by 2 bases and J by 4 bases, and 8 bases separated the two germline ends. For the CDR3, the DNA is TGTGCCAGTAGTATATGGGGGCTCTATGGCTACACCTTC. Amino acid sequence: CASSIWGLYGYTF.

The CDR3, as DNA: TGTGCCAGTAGTATTCGTCGCAATCAGCCCCAGCATTTT. Translating gives CASSIRRNQPQHF. V is TRBV19 and J is TRBJ1-5; unclear D gene. CDR1 and CDR2 from the germline V gene are LNHDA and SQIVND (reference sequence). Trimming removed 3 bases at V and 2 bases at J, with 5 bases between. CDR3 size: 13 residues.

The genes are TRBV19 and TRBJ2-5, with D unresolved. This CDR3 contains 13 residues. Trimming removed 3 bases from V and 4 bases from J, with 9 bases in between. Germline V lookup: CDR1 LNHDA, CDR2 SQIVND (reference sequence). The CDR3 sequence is CASSIPLGETQYF. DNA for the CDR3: TGTGCCAGTAGTATCCCCCTCGGAGAGACCCAGTACTTC.

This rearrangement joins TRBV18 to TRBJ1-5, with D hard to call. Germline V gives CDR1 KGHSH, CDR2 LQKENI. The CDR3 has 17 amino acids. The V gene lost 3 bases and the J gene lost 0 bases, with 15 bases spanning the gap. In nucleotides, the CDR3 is TGTGCCAGCTCACCGGGGAGGGCGGACTATAGCAATCAGCCCCAGCATTTT. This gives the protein CASSPGRADYSNQPQHF. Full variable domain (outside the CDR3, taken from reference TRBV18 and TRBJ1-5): NAGVMQNPRHLVRRRGQEARLRCSPMKGHSHVYWYRQLPEEGLKFMVYLQKENIIDESGMPKERFSAEFPKEGPSILRIQQVVRGDSAAYFCASSPGRADYSNQPQHFGDGTRLSIL.

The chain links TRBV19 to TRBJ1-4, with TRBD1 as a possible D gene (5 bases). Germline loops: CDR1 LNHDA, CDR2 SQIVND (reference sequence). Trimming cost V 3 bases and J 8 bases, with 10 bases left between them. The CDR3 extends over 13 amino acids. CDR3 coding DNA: TGTGCCAGTAGTATTCAGACAGTAGAAAAACTGTTTTTT. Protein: CASSIQTVEKLFF.

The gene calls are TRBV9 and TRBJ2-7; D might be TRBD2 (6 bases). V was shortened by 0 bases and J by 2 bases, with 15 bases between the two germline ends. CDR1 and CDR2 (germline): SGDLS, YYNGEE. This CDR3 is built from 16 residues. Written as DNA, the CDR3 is TGTGCCAGCAGCGTAGGGGTAGTGGCGGGGACCTACGAGCAGTACTTC. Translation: CASSVGVVAGTYEQYF.

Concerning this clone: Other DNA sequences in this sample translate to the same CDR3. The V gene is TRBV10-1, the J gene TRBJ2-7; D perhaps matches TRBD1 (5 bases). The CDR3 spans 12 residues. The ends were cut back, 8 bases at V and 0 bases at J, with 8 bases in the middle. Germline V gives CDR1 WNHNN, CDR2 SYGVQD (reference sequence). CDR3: CASSDSSYEQYF. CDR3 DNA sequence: TGCGCCAGCTCTGACAGCTCCTACGAGCAGTACTTC.

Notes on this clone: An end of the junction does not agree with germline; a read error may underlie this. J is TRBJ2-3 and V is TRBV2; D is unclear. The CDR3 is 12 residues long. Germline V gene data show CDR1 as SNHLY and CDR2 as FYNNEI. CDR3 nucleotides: TGTGCCAGCAGCGAAGGCGCAGATACGCAGTATTTT. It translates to CASSEGADTQYF.

CDR3 nucleotides: TGTGCCAGCAGTTTATCGAGGCTAGCGAGTAACAATGAGCAGTTCTTC. This translates into CASSLSRLASNNEQFF. The rearrangement uses TRBV27 and TRBJ2-1; weak D call: TRBD2 (6 bases). Trimming removed 0 bases from V and 5 bases from J, with 14 bases in between. The CDR3 consists of 16 residues. From germline, CDR1 is MNHEY and CDR2 SMNVEV (reference sequence).

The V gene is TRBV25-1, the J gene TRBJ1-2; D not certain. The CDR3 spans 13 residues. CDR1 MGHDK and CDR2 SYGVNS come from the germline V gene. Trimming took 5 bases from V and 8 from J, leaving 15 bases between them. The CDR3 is CASSSDSQRGYTF. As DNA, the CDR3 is TGTGCCAGCAGTTCTGATTCCCAGAGGGGCTACACCTTC.

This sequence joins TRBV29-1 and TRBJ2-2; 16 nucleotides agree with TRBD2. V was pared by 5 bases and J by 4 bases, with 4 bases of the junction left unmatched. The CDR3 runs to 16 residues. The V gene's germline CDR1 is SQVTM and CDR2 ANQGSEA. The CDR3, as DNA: TGCAGCGTTAAGGGACTAGCGGGGGGGCGCACCGGGGAGCTGTTTTTT. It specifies CSVKGLAGGRTGELFF.

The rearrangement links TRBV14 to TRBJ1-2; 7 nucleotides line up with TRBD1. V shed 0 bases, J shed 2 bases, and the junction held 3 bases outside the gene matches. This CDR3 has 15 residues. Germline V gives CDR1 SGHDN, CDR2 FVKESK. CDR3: CASSQEGGFNYGYTF. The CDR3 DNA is TGTGCCAGCAGCCAAGAAGGGGGCTTCAACTATGGCTACACCTTC.

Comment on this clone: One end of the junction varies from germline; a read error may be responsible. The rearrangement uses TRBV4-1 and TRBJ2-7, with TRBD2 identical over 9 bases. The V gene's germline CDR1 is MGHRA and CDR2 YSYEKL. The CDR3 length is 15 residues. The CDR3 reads CASSASGAPSYAQYF. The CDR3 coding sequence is TGCGCCAGCAGCGCTAGCGGGGCCCCTTCTTACGCGCAGTACTTC.